This T cell receptor (beta chain) was captured by sequencing in a study of blood T cell repertoires in COVID-19 (dated by TCRdb to the early 2020s). Notes on the research overall: Collaborator samples came from the United States, Italy and Spain and covered acute and convalescent phases of COVID-19. Deeply sampled blood TCRbeta repertoires from subjects exposed to, actively infected with, or recovered from COVID-19 were included in the dataset. The samples were drawn from two sources: the first 160 participants of the ongoing ImmuneRACE study, and over 1,000 subjects contributed by 6 global collaborators. The prospective study material was composed of cDNA or gDNA derived from T cells, B-cell-depleted T cells, or PBMCs. Where available, HLA class I and class II types were obtained from metadata supplied by the sample provider rather than from assay-based typing. A de-identified subject ID, COVID-19 status, age in years and sex were almost always included in the sample metadata. The repertoires were released in a freely available public database intended as a resource for research on the immune response to SARS-CoV-2. Paper-wide results and their limitations: How much clinical and demographic metadata was included differed by source and by participant, and the metadata was provided uncurated.

The collaborating institutions used their own protocols to collect whole blood in K2EDTA tubes. For TCRbeta analysis, collaborators shipped samples in one of three forms: frozen whole blood, isolated PBMCs, or DNA extracted from either of those sample types. Concerning this clone: The target of this receptor is not known. The sample holds no much larger clone one base away, and base qualities are not on file. Other DNA sequences in this specimen translate into the identical CDR3.

CDR1 and CDR2 are read off the germline V gene as SGHRS and YFSETQ. V and J are trimmed by 4 bases and 7 bases, and the gene matches miss 4 bases of the junction. There are 15 amino acids in the CDR3, from cysteine to phenylalanine inclusive. Only the CDR3 DNA is retained, 45 bases long and in frame from the first base. The immunoSEQ Assay, a bias-controlled multiplex PCR, was used to amplify TCRbeta CDR3 regions from genomic DNA. In the source study's methods: The number of nucleated cells in each sample was estimated from the amplification of reference gene primers within the assay. To quantify the absolute abundance of each unique TCRbeta CDR3 rearrangement, sequence reads were collapsed and filtered. Productive Simpson clonality was computed per sample as the square root of Simpson's diversity index over productive rearrangements. TCRdb re-hosts the immuneACCESS table, in-frame sequences only. Its copies lack some clones; in the studies checked, an unresolved V gene accounts for under half of them, and the cause for the rest is not known. The V and J calls and the clone size are those of that table, but D and trimming were determined from the DNA. The sample has about 200,000 clones on record, 80% to 90% of them singletons. In total, the top ten clones hold 0.65% to 0.95% of the sample.

The chain is encoded by TRBV5-1 joined to TRBJ1-6; 11 of the junction bases match TRBD1. The sequenced material came from peripheral blood. This sequence originates from a woman in her sixties or seventies with acute or convalescent COVID-19. Here the CDR3 is given as CASSEGTGGNSPLHF. The nucleotides read TGCGCCAGCAGCGAGGGGACAGGGGGGAATTCACCCCTCCACTTT.